Reported below is one T cell receptor (beta chain). This sample is drawn from a study of T-cell reconstitution after alpha-beta-depleted transplantation in children. There are 13 residues in the CDR3. Germline CDR1 MNHNS, CDR2 SASEGT. V shed 6 bases and J shed 0 bases, with 8 bases lying between them. Using unique molecular identifiers, the investigators prepared the TCRbeta library. TCRdb ran MiXCR on the PCR reads and lists one entry per CDR3 protein. The table shows about 240,000 distinct CDR3 sequences, with over 20% occurring only once. This sample comprised PBMCs, obtained before TCRalphabeta/CD19-depleted stem cell transplant. The V gene is TRBV6-1, the J gene TRBJ1-1; the D gene is possibly TRBD1 (5 bases). This TCR derives from a girl aged 2 to 10 with Fanconi anemia, due to receive a stem cell transplant. The CDR3 region has the DNA TGTGCCAGCAGGGGACCGATGAACACTGAAGCTTTCTTT. It is translated as CASRGPMNTEAFF.